These 10 T cell receptor beta chains came from one sample sequenced in a study of sequential checkpoint blockade in melanoma. Assay used: immunoSEQ multiplex PCR; TCRdb lists only in-frame clones, some missing. The sample has tens of thousands of clones, roughly nine tenths seen once. Treatment defined: randomized to nivolumab then ipilimumab (arm A) or the reverse (arm B). Sequences were derived from CD8+ T cells sorted from blood (inferred from file names), sampled from a patient given nivolumab and ipilimumab in sequence. These receptors all come from a human donor with melanoma.

The gene calls are TRBV5-4 and TRBJ2-5, with TRBD2 matching over 10 bases. CDR3 length: 15 amino acids. J was trimmed by 4 bases and V by 4 bases; bases with no gene match: 7. Germline V gene lookup returns CDR1 SGHNT and CDR2 YYREEE (reference sequence). CDR3 residues: CASSASGGATETQYF. The CDR3 DNA is TGTGCCAGCAGCGCCAGCGGGGGGGCCACAGAGACCCAGTACTTC.

The V and J genes are TRBV9 and TRBJ2-1; TRBD2 might be the D (5 bases). CDR1 and CDR2 from the germline V gene are SGDLS and YYNGEE. The CDR3 runs to 13 residues. V was cut by 3 bases and J by 6 bases, with 10 bases left in between. The chain's CDR3 is CASSARTFNEQFF. The CDR3 DNA is TGTGCCAGCAGCGCCCGGACTTTCAATGAGCAGTTCTTC. The full variable domain, rest sourced from reference TRBV9 and TRBJ2-1, is DSGVTQTPKHLITATGQRVTLRCSPRSGDLSVYWYQQSLDQGLQFLIQYYNGEERAKGNILERFSAQQFPDLHSELNLSSLELGDSALYFCASSARTFNEQFFGPGTRLTVL.

V usage is TRBV4-3 and J usage is TRBJ2-2; 7 bases line up with TRBD1. The ends lost 1 base at V and 3 bases at J; junction bases unmatched: 2. The CDR3 contains 15 residues. CDR1 is LGHNA, CDR2 YSLEER, per germline. This CDR3 is CASSQATGHTGELFF. The CDR3 DNA follows: TGCGCCAGCAGCCAAGCGACAGGGCACACCGGGGAGCTGTTTTTT.

The chain couples TRBV7-9 to TRBJ2-7; 7 bases agree with TRBD2. The CDR3 contains 15 residues. CDR1 SEHNR and CDR2 FQNEAQ come from the germline V gene (reference sequence). V shed 4 bases, J shed 1 base, and the junction held 7 bases outside the gene matches. DNA of the CDR3: TGTGCCAGCAGCTCGACTAGCAGAGCGTCCTACGAGCAGTACTTC. It codes for CASSSTSRASYEQYF.

The gene calls are TRBV30 and TRBJ1-2; perhaps TRBD1 as D (6 bases). V was shortened by 3 bases and J by 1 base, with 9 bases between the two germline ends. Germline values: CDR1 GTSNPN, CDR2 SVGIG (reference sequence). The CDR3 contains 13 residues. CDR3 sequence reads: CAWRGADNYGYTF. The CDR3 coding sequence is TGTGCCTGGAGGGGGGCCGATAACTATGGCTACACCTTC.

This chain links TRBV15 with TRBJ2-5; 11 bases align to TRBD2. The germline gives CDR1 LNHNV, CDR2 YYDKDF (reference sequence). V dropped 2 bases and J dropped 3; count of bases not matched to a gene: 5. This CDR3 has 16 residues. The CDR3 protein is CATSRQKLAGEETQYF. CDR3 nucleotide sequence: TGTGCCACCAGCAGACAAAAACTAGCGGGGGAAGAGACCCAGTACTTC.

The chain carries TRBV6-5 and TRBJ1-6, with 7 bases lining up with TRBD1. The CDR3 consists of 15 residues. Trimming at V came to 0 bases and at J to 9 bases, leaving 5 bases not matched to a gene. Germline assignment: CDR1 MNHEY and CDR2 SVGAGI. The CDR3 loop is CASSYSQGVGSPLHF. The CDR3 DNA sequence: TGTGCCAGCAGTTACTCCCAGGGGGTTGGTTCACCCCTCCACTTT.

The count of this clone is one. CDR3: CASSFSSVFQPQHF. CDR3 sequence (DNA): TGTGCCAGCAGTTTCTCCTCAGTTTTTCAGCCCCAGCATTTT. The rearrangement joins TRBV28 to TRBJ1-5; D is undetermined. The CDR3 is made up of 14 amino acids. Trimming cost V 3 bases and J 6 bases, with 12 bases left between them. Germline V lookup: CDR1 MDHEN, CDR2 SYDVKM.

CDR3 amino acids: CASSGPVYGYTF. In DNA form, the CDR3 reads TGTGCCAGCAGTGGCCCAGTATATGGCTACACCTTC. V gene TRBV2 combines with J gene TRBJ1-2; D unclear. The V gene lost 4 bases and the J gene lost 5 bases, with 8 bases spanning the gap. This CDR3 has 12 amino acids. The germline CDR1 and CDR2 sequences are SNHLY and FYNNEI.

This chain uses TRBV4-1 with TRBJ1-4, with D perhaps matching TRBD1 (6 bases). CDR3 size: 17 residues. Per the germline V gene, CDR1 is MGHRA and CDR2 is YSYEKL. Trimming stripped 0 bases from V and 4 bases from J, with 15 bases between. CDR3 DNA: TGCGCCAGCAGCCAAGATAAGGGGGGGCCAGTTAATGAAAAACTGTTTTTT. Encoded protein: CASSQDKGGPVNEKLFF.